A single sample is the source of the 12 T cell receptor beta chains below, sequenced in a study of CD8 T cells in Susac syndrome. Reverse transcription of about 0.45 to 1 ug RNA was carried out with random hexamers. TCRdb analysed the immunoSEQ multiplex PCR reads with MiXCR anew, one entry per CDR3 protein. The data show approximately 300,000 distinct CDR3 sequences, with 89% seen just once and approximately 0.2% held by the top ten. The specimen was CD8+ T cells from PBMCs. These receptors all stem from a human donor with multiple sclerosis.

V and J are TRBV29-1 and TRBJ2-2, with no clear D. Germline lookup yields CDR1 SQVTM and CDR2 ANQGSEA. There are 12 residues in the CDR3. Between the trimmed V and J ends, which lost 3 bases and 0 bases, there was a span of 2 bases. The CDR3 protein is CSVDANTGELFF. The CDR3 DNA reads TGCAGCGTTGATGCGAACACCGGGGAGCTGTTTTTT.

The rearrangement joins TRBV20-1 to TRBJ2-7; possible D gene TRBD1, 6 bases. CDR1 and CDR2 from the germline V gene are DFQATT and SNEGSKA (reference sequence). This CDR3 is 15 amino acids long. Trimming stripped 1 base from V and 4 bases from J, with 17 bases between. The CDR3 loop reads CSARARGPTRYEQYF. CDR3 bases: TGCAGTGCTAGAGCCAGGGGCCCAACGAGGTACGAGCAGTACTTC.

As DNA, the CDR3 is TGTGCCAGCACCCTCGAGGGAAGCCTGAACACTGAAGCTTTCTTT. As protein: CASTLEGSLNTEAFF. This chain joins TRBV12-3 or TRBV12-4 and TRBJ1-1; D call uncertain. This CDR3 is 15 amino acids long. The V end was cut by 7 bases, the J end by 0 bases, with 15 bases between.

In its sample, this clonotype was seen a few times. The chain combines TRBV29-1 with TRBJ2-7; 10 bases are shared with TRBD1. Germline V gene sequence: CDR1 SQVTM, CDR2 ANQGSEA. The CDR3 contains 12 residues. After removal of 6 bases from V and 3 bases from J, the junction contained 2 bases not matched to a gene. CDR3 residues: CSVGQGGYEQYF. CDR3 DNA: TGCAGCGTCGGACAGGGGGGCTACGAGCAGTACTTC.

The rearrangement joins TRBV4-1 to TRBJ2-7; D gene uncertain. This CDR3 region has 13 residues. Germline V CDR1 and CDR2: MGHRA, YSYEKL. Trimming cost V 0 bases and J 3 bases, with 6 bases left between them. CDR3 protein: CASSQDSSYEQYF. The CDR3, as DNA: TGCGCCAGCAGCCAAGATTCCAGCTACGAGCAGTACTTC.

CDR3 sequence: CASSPRDRGVNQPQHF. The CDR3, as DNA: TGTGCCAGCAGCCCCCGGGACAGGGGCGTCAATCAGCCCCAGCATTTT. This chain uses TRBV7-2 with TRBJ1-5; 10 bases align to TRBD1. J gave up 3 bases and V 5 bases, and 7 bases lay outside the gene matches. CDR1 is SGHTA and CDR2 is FQGNSA in the germline V gene. The CDR3 is made up of 16 amino acids. Combining the CDR3 with reference TRBV7-2 and TRBJ1-5 gives the whole variable domain GAGVSQSPSNKVTEKGKDVELRCDPISGHTALYWYRQSLGQGLEFLIYFQGNSAPDKSGLPSDRFSAERTGGSVSTLTIQRTQQEDSAVYLCASSPRDRGVNQPQHFGDGTRLSIL.

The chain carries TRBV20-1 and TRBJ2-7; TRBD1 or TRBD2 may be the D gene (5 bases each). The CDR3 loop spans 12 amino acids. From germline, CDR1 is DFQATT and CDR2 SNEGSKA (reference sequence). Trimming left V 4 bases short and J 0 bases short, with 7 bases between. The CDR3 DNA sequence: TGCAGTGCTATGGGGACCTCCTACGAGCAGTACTTC. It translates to CSAMGTSYEQYF.

CDR3 bases: TGTGCCAGCAGTTTCTCTAGCGGGAGGATTTCCTACGAGCAGTACTTC. It codes for CASSFSSGRISYEQYF. The rearrangement joins TRBV27 to TRBJ2-7; 11 bases are a match to TRBD2. V lost 3 bases, J lost 1 base, and 5 bases stayed unmatched. The CDR3 extends over 16 amino acids. CDR1 is MNHEY and CDR2 is SMNVEV in the germline V gene (reference sequence).

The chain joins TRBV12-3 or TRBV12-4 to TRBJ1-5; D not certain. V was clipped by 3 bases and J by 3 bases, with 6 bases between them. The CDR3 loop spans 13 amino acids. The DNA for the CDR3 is TGTGCCAGCAGTTTCTCGAACAATCAGCCCCAGCATTTT. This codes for CASSFSNNQPQHF.

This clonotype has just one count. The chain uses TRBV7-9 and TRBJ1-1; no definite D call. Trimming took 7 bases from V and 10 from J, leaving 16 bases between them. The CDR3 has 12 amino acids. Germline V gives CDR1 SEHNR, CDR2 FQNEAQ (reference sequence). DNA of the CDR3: TGTGCCAGCACTCCCGTTGGGCGAGGAGCTTTCTTT. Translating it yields CASTPVGRGAFF.

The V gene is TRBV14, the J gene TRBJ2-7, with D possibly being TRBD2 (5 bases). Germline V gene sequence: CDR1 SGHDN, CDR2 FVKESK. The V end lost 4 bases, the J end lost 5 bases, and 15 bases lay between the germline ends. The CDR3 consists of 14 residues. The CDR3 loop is CASSLAGVPHEQYF. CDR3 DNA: TGTGCCAGCAGCCTCGCCGGGGTCCCACACGAGCAGTACTTC.

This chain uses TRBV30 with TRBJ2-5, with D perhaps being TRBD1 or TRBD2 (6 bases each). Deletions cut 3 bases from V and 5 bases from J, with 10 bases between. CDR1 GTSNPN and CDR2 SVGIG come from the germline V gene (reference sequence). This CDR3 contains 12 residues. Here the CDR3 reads CAWRGGQETQYF. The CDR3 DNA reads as TGTGCCTGGAGGGGGGGCCAGGAGACCCAGTACTTC.